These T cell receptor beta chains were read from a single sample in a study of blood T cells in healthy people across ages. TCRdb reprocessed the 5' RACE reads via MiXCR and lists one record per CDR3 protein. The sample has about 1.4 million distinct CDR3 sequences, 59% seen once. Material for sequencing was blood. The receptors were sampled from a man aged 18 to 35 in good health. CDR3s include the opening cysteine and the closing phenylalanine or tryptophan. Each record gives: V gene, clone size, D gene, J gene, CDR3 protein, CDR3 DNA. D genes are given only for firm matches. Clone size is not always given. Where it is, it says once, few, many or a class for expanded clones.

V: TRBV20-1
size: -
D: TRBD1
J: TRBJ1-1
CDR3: CSARASGGIDEAFF
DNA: TGCAGTGCTAGAGCCTCAGGGGGTATTGACGAAGCTTTCTTT

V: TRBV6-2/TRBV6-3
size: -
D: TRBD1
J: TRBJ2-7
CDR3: CASSPGDSHYEQYF
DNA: TGTGCCAGCAGTCCAGGGGACAGTCACTACGAGCAGTACTTC

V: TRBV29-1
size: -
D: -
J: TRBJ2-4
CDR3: CSVETRTGTLAKNIQYF
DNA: TGCAGCGTTGAGACCCGTACAGGAACACTAGCCAAAAACATTCAGTACTTC

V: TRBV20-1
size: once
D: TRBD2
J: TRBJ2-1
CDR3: CSGTSGSYEQFF
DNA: TGCAGTGGGACTAGCGGGAGCTATGAGCAGTTCTTC

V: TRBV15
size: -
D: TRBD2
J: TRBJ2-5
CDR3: CATSRGGTSGEETQYF
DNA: TGTGCCACCAGCAGAGGGGGGACTAGCGGCGAAGAGACCCAGTACTTC

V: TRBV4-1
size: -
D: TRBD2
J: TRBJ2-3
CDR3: CASSQILLAGDTDTQYF
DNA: TGCGCCAGCAGCCAGATCCTACTAGCGGGGGACACAGATACGCAGTATTTT

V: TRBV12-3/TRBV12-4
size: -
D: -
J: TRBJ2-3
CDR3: CASSGYSTASTDTQYF
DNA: TGTGCCAGCAGTGGGTATTCGACAGCTAGCACAGATACGCAGTATTTT

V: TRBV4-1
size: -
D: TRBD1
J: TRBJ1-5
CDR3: CASSQVQGDQPQHF
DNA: TGCGCCAGCAGCCAAGTTCAGGGGGATCAGCCCCAGCATTTT

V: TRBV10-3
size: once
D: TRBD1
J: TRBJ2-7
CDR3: CAISGDRDEQYF
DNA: TGTGCCATCTCGGGGGACAGGGACGAGCAGTACTTC

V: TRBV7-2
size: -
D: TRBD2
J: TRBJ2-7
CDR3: CASSYSAGGYEQYF
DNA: TGTGCCAGCAGCTACTCGGCGGGGGGCTACGAGCAGTACTTC

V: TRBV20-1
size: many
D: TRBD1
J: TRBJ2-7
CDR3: CSARTGTEGFEQYF
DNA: TGCAGTGCTAGAACCGGGACAGAGGGTTTCGAGCAGTACTTC

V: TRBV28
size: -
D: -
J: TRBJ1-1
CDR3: CASKPPGENTEAFF
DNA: TGTGCCAGCAAACCCCCGGGGGAAAACACTGAAGCTTTCTTT

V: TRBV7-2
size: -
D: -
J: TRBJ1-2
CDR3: CASSGGYRSYTF
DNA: TGTGCCAGCAGCGGCGGCTATCGGAGCTACACCTTC

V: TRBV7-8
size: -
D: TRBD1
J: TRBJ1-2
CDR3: CASSPWDRTYGYTF
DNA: TGTGCCAGCAGCCCTTGGGACAGAACTTATGGCTACACCTTC

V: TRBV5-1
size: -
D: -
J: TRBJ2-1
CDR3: CASSLEARRYNEQFF
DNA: TGCGCCAGCAGCTTGGAGGCTAGAAGGTACAATGAGCAGTTCTTC

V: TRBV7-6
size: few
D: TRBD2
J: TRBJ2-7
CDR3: CASSTGLADFYEQYF
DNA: TGTGCCAGCAGCACGGGACTAGCTGATTTCTACGAGCAGTACTTC

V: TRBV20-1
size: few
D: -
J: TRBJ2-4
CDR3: CSASGVSNIQYF
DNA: TGCAGTGCTAGCGGTGTGTCGAACATTCAGTACTTC

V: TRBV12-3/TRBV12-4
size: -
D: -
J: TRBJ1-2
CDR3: CASSHMAAYGYTF
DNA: TGTGCCAGCAGCCACATGGCCGCCTATGGCTACACCTTC

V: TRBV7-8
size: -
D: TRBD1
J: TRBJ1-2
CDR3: CASSSAWTGYNYGYTF
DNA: TGTGCCAGCAGCTCCGCCTGGACAGGTTATAACTATGGCTACACCTTC

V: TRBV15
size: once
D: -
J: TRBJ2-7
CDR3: CATSRDQGSSYEQYF
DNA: TGTGCCACCAGCAGAGATCAAGGGAGCTCCTACGAGCAGTACTTC

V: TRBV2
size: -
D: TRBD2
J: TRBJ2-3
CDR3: CASSVGLASADTQYF
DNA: TGTGCCAGCAGTGTGGGACTAGCGTCGGCAGATACGCAGTATTTT